The T cell receptor beta chain described here comes from a study of PD-1 blockade in classical Hodgkin lymphoma (TCRdb year 2020). Broadly, across the study: Nivolumab dosing was 3 mg/kg intravenously every 2 weeks, continuing until either disease progression or unacceptable toxicity. To define a peripheral blood immune signature of response to PD-1 blockade in classical Hodgkin lymphoma, the study combined TCR beta sequencing with CyTOF.

What the work shows at the level of the full study, not this receptor alone: By C4D1, a significant rise was seen in CD4+ TCR diversity but not in CD8+ TCR diversity (p=0.0027 vs p=0.16), and the rise was most apparent among complete responders (p=0.02). Diversity was lower in patients who began nivolumab less than 1 year after ASCT, so these patients were left out of later analyses to avoid confounding by immune reconstitution. Only a single clinical trial cohort was studied, and what caused the repertoire differences, possibly disease activity or prior therapy, remained undefined. Trial patients with a complete response had baseline diversity similar to that of newly diagnosed patients, while partial responders and progressors had significantly lower diversity. Newly diagnosed patients were reported to have lower baseline TCR diversity than healthy donors, and relapsed/refractory patients were reported to have lower baseline TCR diversity still.

About this clone: Its antigen remains undetermined. The sample holds no much larger clone one base away, and base qualities are not on file.

The Qiagen DNeasy kit was used to extract genomic DNA both from unsorted PBMCs and from the negatively selected CD4+ and CD8+ fractions. Using primers that anneal to V and J segments, immunoSEQ multiplex PCR amplified the TCR beta CDR3 regions. Amplification bias was minimized using a synthetic immune receptor repertoire, and residual bias was removed computationally after sequencing. Processing in the source paper ran as follows. Repertoire diversity was quantified as the Shannon entropy index using custom Python scripts. The unsorted, CD4+ and CD8+ repertoires were each analyzed separately, with the exception of combined analyses, where CD4+ and CD8+ sequences were merged in silico. A clone counted as expanded when the clone's frequency after treatment rose at least 2-fold relative to C1D1, and clones undetected at baseline were given a pseudocount of 0.5. Clones with 0 or 1 copy at C1D1 were defined as singleton clones, while clones with 2 or more copies were defined as non-singleton clones. Clones expanded in unsorted samples were annotated as CD4+, CD8+ or unknown by matching protein sequences in sorted samples from the same patient. Wilcoxon tests on paired samples were used to test diversity changes from C1D1 to C4D1. TCRdb retrieved this table from immuneACCESS and kept in-frame rearrangements only. Not all clones are present; in checked studies, unresolved V genes account for under half, and no reason is known for the remainder. The V and J calls and clone size were taken over from that table, and D and trimming were inferred from the DNA. This sample lists tens of thousands of clones; 72% were detected once. Of the sample, around 1.2% falls within the top ten clones.

CDR1 and CDR2 are read off the germline V gene (reference sequence) as MNHEY and SMNVEV. The CDR3, from cysteine to phenylalanine, totals 13 residues. The kept DNA is CDR3 alone, 39 bases in frame from the first base. The V and J ends are trimmed by 4 bases and 3 bases, leaving 9 bases between them. This specimen's time point label, interpreted: cycle 4 day 1 (C4D1), after five to seven weeks of nivolumab. Every trial patient had relapsed after autologous stem cell transplantation, and cohorts A, B and C differed in prior brentuximab vedotin exposure. A Miltenyi CD4+ T cell isolation kit was used for magnetic negative selection to purify CD4+ T cells from thawed PBMCs. The trial cohort was composed of over 50 patients with relapsed/refractory classical Hodgkin lymphoma, for whom complete response, partial response or progressive disease was recorded as best overall response. Trial patients were treated with single-agent nivolumab in the multi-cohort phase II CheckMate 205 trial. An independent review committee assessed best overall response by applying the 2007 International Working Group response criteria. Trial PBMCs were collected just before the start of nivolumab (C1D1) and during therapy at cycle 2 day 1 and cycle 4 day 1. After peripheral blood was drawn into 8 mL Vacutainer Cell Preparation Tubes, PBMCs were isolated by centrifugation and then cryopreserved. Purified CD4+ and CD8+ fractions were prepared only for cases in which an additional PBMC sample was available. Magnetically labelled cells were depleted on LS columns in a quadroMACS separator, and the flow-through was collected as the purified fraction.

The receptor's source is a human donor with classical Hodgkin lymphoma. The chain employs TRBV27 and TRBJ2-5; perhaps TRBD1 is the D gene, with 6 bases matching. Sequencing used CD4+ T cells from blood, obtained before the fourth cycle of nivolumab. CDR3 reads: CASSSGQKETQYF. In nucleotides, the sequence is TGTGCCAGCAGTTCCGGACAGAAAGAGACCCAGTACTTC.